This T cell receptor (beta chain) comes out of a study of cytomegalovirus exposure and HLA in healthy donors. The study, taken as a whole, reports: A missense variant in DCLRE1C was later tied to TCR beta V- and J-gene trimming.

The PCR employed 60 Vbeta primers together with 13 Jbeta primers. Libraries were prepared by immunoSEQ multiplex PCR; TCRdb keeps only in-frame clonotypes and omits some of them. The table has roughly 220,000 clones, approximately 79% seen once. Likely unrecorded immune exposures existed in these nominally healthy donors. With respect to this clone: Antigen unknown.

V shed 1 base, J shed 6 bases, and the junction held 11 bases outside the gene matches. CDR3 length: 16 residues. CDR1 and CDR2 (germline): GTSNPN, SVGIG (reference sequence). J is TRBJ1-5 and V is TRBV30; 8 positions match TRBD1. This clonotype was sampled from a man aged 50 to 60 in good health and CMV-seronegative. Source material: PBMCs. CDR3 sequence (DNA): TGTGCCTGGAGTGCCCCTATTCAGGGGGCTGCTCAGCCCCAGCATTTT. Protein sequence: CAWSAPIQGAAQPQHF. The full variable domain, with the rest looked up from reference TRBV30 and TRBJ1-5, is SQTIHQWPATLVQPVGSPLSLECTVEGTSNPNLYWYRQAAGRGLQLLFYSVGIGQISSEVPQNLSASRPQDRQFILSSKKLLLSDSGFYLCAWSAPIQGAAQPQHFGDGTRLSIL.